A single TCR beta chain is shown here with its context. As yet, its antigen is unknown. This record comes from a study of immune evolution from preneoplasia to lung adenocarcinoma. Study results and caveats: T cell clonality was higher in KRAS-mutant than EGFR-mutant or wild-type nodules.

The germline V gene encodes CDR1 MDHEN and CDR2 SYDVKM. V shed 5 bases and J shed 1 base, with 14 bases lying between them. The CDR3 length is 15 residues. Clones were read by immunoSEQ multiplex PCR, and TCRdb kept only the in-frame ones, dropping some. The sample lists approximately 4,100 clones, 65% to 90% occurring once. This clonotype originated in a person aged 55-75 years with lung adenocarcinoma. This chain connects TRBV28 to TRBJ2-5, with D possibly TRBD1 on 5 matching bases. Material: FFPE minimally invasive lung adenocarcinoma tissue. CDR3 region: CASSQGADLQETQYF. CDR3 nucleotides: TGTGCCAGCAGTCAAGGGGCAGACCTCCAAGAGACCCAGTACTTC.